This T cell receptor (beta chain) was retrieved from a study of cytomegalovirus exposure and HLA in healthy donors. In the study overall: In a previous analysis, about 100 million unique TCR beta sequences were found from roughly 200 million T cells. About 85 million unique TCR sequences came from HLA-typed donors in an early release.

Both 60 Vbeta primers and 13 Jbeta primers went into the PCR. Assay: immunoSEQ multiplex PCR; the TCRdb copy retains only in-frame clones and omits some. The table has some 54,000 clones, over 75% seen once; the top ten hold around 5.9%. Of note for this clone: Its antigen is not known.

This CDR3 has 16 amino acids. The J segment lost 0 bases and the V segment lost 4 bases, leaving 4 bases of the junction unmatched. Germline V gene sequence: CDR1 SGHRS, CDR2 YFSETQ. Study observations and caveats: Later findings reportedly placed an Asian-associated ancestry cluster below the approximately 670-donor mean for N-insertions. In a later analysis, parvovirus B19, influenza, CMV and Epstein-Barr virus appeared linked to several top co-occurrence clusters.

The sample comprised PBMCs. This clonotype originated in a male donor in good health and CMV-seronegative. The genes are TRBV5-1 and TRBJ2-2; 9 positions agree with TRBD1. The CDR3 region is CASSLGQGSNTGELFF. The CDR3, as DNA: TGCGCCAGCAGCCTCGGACAGGGGTCGAACACCGGGGAGCTGTTTTTT.